This T cell receptor (beta chain) was captured by sequencing in a study of blood T cell repertoires in COVID-19. Study-wide context: Sites in the United States, Italy and Spain provided acute and convalescent COVID-19 samples. T cells, B-cell-depleted T cells, or PBMCs supplied cDNA or gDNA.

Authors' analysis steps: The assay estimated nucleated cells by amplifying reference gene primers. Profiling relied on immunoSEQ multiplex PCR, and the TCRdb table lists in-frame clones only, not all of them. V and J calls and clone size are as listed in that table; D and trimming were resolved from the DNA. In the table there are about 120,000 clones, 80% to 90% of which are singletons. Germline V gene data show CDR1 as MDHEN and CDR2 as SYDVKM. The CDR3 has 15 amino acids. V lost 6 bases and J 4 bases, leaving 18 bases between the germline ends. This receptor was taken from a man between 70 and 80 years old with active or convalescent COVID-19. Specimen: peripheral blood. This chain links TRBV28 with TRBJ1-1; perhaps TRBD1 as D (5 bases). This chain's CDR3 is CASSLGVEAFTEAFF. The CDR3 nucleotides are TGTGCCAGCAGCCTAGGGGTAGAGGCTTTCACTGAAGCTTTCTTT.